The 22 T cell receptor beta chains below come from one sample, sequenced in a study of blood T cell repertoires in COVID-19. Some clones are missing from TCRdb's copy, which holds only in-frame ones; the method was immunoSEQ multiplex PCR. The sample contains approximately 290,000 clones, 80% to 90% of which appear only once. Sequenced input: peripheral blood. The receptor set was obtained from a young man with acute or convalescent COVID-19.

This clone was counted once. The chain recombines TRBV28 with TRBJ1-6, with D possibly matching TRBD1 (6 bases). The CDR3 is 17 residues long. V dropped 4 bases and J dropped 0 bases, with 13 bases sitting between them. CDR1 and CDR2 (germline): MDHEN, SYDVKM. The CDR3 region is CASSSGHLSSYNSPLHF. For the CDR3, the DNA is TGTGCCAGCAGTTCGGGACACCTTAGCTCCTATAATTCACCCCTCCACTTT.

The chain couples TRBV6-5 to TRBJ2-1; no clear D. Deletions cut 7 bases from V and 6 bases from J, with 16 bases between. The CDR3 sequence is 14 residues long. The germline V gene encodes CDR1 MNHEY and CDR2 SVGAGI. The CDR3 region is CASIATLTGNEQFF. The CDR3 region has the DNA TGTGCCAGCATCGCAACCCTAACGGGCAATGAGCAGTTCTTC.

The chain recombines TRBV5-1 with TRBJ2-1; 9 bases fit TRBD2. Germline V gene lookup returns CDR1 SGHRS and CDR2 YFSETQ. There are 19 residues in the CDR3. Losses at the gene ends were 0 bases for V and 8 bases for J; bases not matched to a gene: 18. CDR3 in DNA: TGCGCCAGCAGCTTGGATGCAGAAGCGGGAGGACCAGCTGGCGATGAGCAGTTCTTC. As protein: CASSLDAEAGGPAGDEQFF.

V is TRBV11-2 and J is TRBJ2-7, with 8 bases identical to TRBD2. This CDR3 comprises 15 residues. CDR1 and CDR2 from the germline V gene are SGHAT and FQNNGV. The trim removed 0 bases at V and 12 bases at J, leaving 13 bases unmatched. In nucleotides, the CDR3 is TGTGCCAGCAGCTTAGAAGAGCGGGGGAGTCTTGCGTGGTACTTC. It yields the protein CASSLEERGSLAWYF.

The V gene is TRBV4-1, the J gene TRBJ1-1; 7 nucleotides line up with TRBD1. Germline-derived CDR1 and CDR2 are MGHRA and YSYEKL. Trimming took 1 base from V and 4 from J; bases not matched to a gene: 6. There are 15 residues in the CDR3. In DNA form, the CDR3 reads TGCGCCAGCAGCCAAGTTCCCGCAGGGGGCACTGAAGCTTTCTTT. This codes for CASSQVPAGGTEAFF.

The CDR3 is CASTQGGGADTQYF. DNA for the CDR3: TGTGCCAGCACTCAAGGAGGGGGCGCAGATACGCAGTATTTT. The chain has TRBV6-5 and TRBJ2-3; D might be TRBD1 (7 bases). Germline CDR1 MNHEY, CDR2 SVGAGI. Trimming stripped 7 bases from V and 4 bases from J, with 15 bases between. The CDR3 consists of 14 residues.

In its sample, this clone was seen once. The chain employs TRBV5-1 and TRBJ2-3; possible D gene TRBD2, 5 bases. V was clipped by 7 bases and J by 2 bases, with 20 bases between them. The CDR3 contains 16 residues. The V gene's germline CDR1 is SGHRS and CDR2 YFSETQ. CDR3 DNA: TGCGCCAGCGTCGGAGGAAGTCAAGCAACCACAGATACGCAGTATTTT. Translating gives CASVGGSQATTDTQYF.

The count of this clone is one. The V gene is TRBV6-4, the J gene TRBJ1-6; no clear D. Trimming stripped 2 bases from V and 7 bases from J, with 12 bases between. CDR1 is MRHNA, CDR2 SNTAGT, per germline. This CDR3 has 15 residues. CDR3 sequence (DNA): TGTGCCAGCAGTGACAGGTCAACGGGGAATTCACCCCTCCACTTT. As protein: CASSDRSTGNSPLHF.

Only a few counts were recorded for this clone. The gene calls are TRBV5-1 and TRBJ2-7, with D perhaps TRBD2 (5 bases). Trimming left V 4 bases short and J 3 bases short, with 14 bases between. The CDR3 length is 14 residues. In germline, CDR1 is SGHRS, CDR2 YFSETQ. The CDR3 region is CASSHPGSVYEQYF. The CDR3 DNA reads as TGCGCCAGCAGCCACCCTGGGAGTGTCTACGAGCAGTACTTC. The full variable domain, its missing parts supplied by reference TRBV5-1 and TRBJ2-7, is KAGVTQTPRYLIKTRGQQVTLSCSPISGHRSVSWYQQTPGQGLQFLFEYFSETQRNKGNFPGRFSGRQFSNSRSEMNVSTLELGDSALYLCASSHPGSVYEQYFGPGTRLTVT.

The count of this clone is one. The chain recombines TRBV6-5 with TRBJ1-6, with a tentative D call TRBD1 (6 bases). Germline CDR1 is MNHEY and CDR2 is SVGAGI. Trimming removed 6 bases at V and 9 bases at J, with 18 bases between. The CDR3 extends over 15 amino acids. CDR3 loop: CASSYLRGGSSPLHF. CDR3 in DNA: TGTGCCAGCAGCTACCTGAGAGGGGGAAGTTCACCCCTCCACTTT.

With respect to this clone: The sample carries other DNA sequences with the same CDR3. The CDR3 coding sequence is TGCGCCAGCAGCTTACTAGCGGGGGACTACAATGAGCAGTTCTTC. Amino acid sequence: CASSLLAGDYNEQFF. The genes are TRBV5-1 and TRBJ2-1; 11 nucleotides agree with TRBD2. The CDR3 has 15 residues. CDR1 and CDR2 (germline): SGHRS, YFSETQ. Trimming at V came to 2 bases and at J to 3 bases, leaving 1 base not matched to a gene.

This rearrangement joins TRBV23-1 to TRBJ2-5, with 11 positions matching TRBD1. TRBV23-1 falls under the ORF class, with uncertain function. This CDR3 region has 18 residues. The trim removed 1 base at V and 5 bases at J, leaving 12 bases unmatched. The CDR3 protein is CASSQFNGTGGELETQYF. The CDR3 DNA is TGCGCCAGCAGTCAATTCAATGGGACAGGGGGGGAGTTGGAGACCCAGTACTTC.

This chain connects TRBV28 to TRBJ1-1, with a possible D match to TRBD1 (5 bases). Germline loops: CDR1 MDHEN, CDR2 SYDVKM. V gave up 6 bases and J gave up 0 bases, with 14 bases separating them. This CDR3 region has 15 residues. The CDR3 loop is CASRVTVSMNTEAFF. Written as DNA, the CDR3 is TGTGCCAGCAGGGTGACAGTATCAATGAACACTGAAGCTTTCTTT.

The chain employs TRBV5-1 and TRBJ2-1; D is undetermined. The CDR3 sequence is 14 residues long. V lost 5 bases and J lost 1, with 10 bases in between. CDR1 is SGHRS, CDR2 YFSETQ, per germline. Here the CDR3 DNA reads TGCGCCAGCAGTCCCTATCGGTCCTACAATGAGCAGTTCTTC. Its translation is CASSPYRSYNEQFF. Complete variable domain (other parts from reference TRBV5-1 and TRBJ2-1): KAGVTQTPRYLIKTRGQQVTLSCSPISGHRSVSWYQQTPGQGLQFLFEYFSETQRNKGNFPGRFSGRQFSNSRSEMNVSTLELGDSALYLCASSPYRSYNEQFFGPGTRLTVL.

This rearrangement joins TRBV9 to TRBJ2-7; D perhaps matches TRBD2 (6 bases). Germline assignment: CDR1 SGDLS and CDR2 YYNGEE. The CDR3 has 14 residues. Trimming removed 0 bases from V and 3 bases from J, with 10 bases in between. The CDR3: CASSVEWEDYEQYF. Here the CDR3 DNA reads TGTGCCAGCAGCGTAGAGTGGGAGGACTACGAGCAGTACTTC.

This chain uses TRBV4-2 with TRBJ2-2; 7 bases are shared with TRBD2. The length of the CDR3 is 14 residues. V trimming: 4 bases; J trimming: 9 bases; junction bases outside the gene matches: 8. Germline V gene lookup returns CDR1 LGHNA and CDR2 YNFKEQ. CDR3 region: CASSPTGGYRELFF. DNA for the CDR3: TGTGCCAGCAGCCCCACGGGGGGTTATCGGGAGCTGTTTTTT.

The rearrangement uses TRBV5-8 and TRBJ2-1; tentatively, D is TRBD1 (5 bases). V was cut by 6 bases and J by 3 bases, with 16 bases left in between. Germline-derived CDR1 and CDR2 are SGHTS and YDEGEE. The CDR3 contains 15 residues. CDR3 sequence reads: CASTTWGKNYNEQFF. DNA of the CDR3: TGTGCCAGCACCACATGGGGCAAAAACTACAATGAGCAGTTCTTC.

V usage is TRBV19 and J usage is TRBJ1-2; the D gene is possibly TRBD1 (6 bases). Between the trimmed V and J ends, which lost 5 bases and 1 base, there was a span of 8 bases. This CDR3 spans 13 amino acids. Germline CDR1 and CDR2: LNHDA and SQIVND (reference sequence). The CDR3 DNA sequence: TGTGCCAGTAGTGAACAGGGTAACTATGGCTACACCTTC. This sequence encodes CASSEQGNYGYTF. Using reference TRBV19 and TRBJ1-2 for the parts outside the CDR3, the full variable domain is DGGITQSPKYLFRKEGQNVTLSCEQNLNHDAMYWYRQDPGQGLRLIYYSQIVNDFQKGDIAEGYSVSREKKESFPLTVTSAQKNPTAFYLCASSEQGNYGYTFGSGTRLTVV.

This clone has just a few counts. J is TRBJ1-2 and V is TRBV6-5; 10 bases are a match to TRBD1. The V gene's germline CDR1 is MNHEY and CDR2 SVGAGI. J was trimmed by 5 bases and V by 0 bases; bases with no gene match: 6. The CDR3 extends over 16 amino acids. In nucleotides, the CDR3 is TGTGCCAGCAGTTACTCAGGGACAGGGGCGCAATATGGCTACACCTTC. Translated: CASSYSGTGAQYGYTF.

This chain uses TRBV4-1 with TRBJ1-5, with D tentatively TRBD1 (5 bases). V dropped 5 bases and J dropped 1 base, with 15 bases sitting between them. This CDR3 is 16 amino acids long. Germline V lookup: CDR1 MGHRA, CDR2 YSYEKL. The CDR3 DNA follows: TGCGCCAGCAGCTTACGACTGGGGGGAAGCAATCAGCCCCAGCATTTT. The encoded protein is CASSLRLGGSNQPQHF.

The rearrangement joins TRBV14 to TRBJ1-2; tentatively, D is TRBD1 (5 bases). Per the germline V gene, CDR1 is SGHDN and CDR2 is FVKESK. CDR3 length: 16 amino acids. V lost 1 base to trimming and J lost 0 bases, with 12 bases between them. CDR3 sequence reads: CASSQVGDYTNYGYTF. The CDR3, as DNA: TGTGCCAGCAGCCAAGTAGGGGACTATACTAACTATGGCTACACCTTC.

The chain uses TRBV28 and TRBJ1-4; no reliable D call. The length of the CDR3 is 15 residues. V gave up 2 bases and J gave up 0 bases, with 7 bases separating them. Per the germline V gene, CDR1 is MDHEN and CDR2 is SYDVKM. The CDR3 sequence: CASSLGSATNEKLFF. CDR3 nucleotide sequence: TGTGCCAGCAGTTTAGGGAGCGCAACTAATGAAAAACTGTTTTTT.